This T cell receptor (beta chain) was sequenced during a study of T cell responses to AZD1222 COVID-19 vaccine listed by TCRdb under 2021. At the level of the whole study: AZD1222 recipients given second doses at about 4 weeks or at about 12 weeks were pooled, since spike-specific TCR depth and breadth were not found to differ between the two schedules. TCR sequencing covered some 240 trial participants: around 210 given two doses of AZD1222 and 26 given two doses of MenACWY control vaccine. Enrollment into the trials was organized by age into subgroups of 18-55, 56-69 and 70-plus years, and those subgroups contained approximately 150, 30 and 60 TCR-sequenced participants, respectively. Overall study outcomes, separate from this receptor: The 56-69-year group was small, and its depth increase did not reach significance, likely because of low power. Most participants were white British and females outnumbered males, and the authors suggested that clonal diversity may have been underestimated. CD4 TCRs associated with the vaccine covered the entire spike protein, and the dominant responses were in regions 160-218 and 743-854. Spike-specific TCR breadth and depth rose significantly after two AZD1222 doses compared with day 0 and with MenACWY recipients. Only five to seven AZD1222 recipients were SARS-CoV-2 seropositive at baseline, limiting conclusions about previously exposed vaccinees. Reportedly, almost half of the unique spike-specific TCRs recognized epitopes lying outside the regions that are mutated in the B.1.351 and B.1.1.7 variants. No day 14 peak-response samples were available, so repertoires were characterized only after the peak T cell response.

The time point label here, explained by the study, means: baseline before first vaccination. Samples from vaccinated people were obtained from the UK trials COV001 and COV002, which included a single-blind randomized controlled phase 2/3 trial of AZD1222 (ChAdOx1 nCoV-19) in healthy adults. Trial participant PBMC samples were collected at day 0 and day 28 after the second dose for TCRbeta chain sequencing. Turning to this clone: It lacks a known antigen. Nothing much larger sits one base from this clone, and base qualities are not available.

CDR1 and CDR2, per the germline V gene (reference sequence), are SGHKS and YYEKEE. Trimming costs V 3 bases and J 5 bases, and their ends lie 9 bases apart. Taken from cysteine to phenylalanine, the CDR3 has 14 residues. Only the CDR3 part of the read is kept: 42 bases, read in frame from the first base. The CDR3 regions of human TCRbeta chains were analyzed by immunosequencing. As for the original processing: TCRs in the repertoires were compared against a reference library of SARS-CoV-2-specific TCRs that had been generated with the MIRA antigen-specificity platform. Breadth was defined as the fraction of unique TCRs that were SARS-CoV-2-associated. Depth was defined as the fraction of total T cells that were SARS-CoV-2-associated. Using the MIRA data, every spike-specific TCR was mapped to the spike region that the TCR reacted to and assigned to either a CD4 or a CD8 class. Log10-transformed breadth and depth values were compared by one-way ANOVA with Sidak's multiple comparisons tests. TCRdb's version of the immuneACCESS table is confined to in-frame rearrangements and falls short of the full clone set. An unresolved V gene accounts for under half of the shortfall where checked; the remainder is of unknown origin. Clonal size and the V and J genes are those of that table, whereas D and trimming came from the DNA. For this sample the table gives under 70,000 clones, of which about 87% were detected only once. Of the sample, approximately 15% is held by the ten largest clones.

The material sequenced was peripheral blood, taken on day 0 of AZD1222 vaccination. The chain joins TRBV5-5 to TRBJ1-6; TRBD1 is possibly the D segment (5 matching bases). The clonotype was recovered from an adult in good health. Read as DNA, the sequence is TGTGCCAGCAGCTCCGGGACTCATAATTCACCCCTCCACTTT. The resulting protein is CASSSGTHNSPLHF.